Sequencing of this TCR beta chain was carried out in a study of blood T cell repertoires in COVID-19. Study in general: Acute and convalescent COVID-19 samples came from the United States, Italy and Spain. T cells, B-cell-depleted T cells, or PBMCs supplied cDNA or gDNA.

Original handling: Estimated nucleated cell counts came from reference gene primer amplification. Sequencing was performed with immunoSEQ multiplex PCR; in TCRdb, only in-frame clones are kept and a portion is missing. That table gives V, J and clone size, and the DNA gave D and trimming. The sample lists nearly 80,000 clones, 84% occurring once. The CDR3 has 14 amino acids. Germline V gene data show CDR1 as KGHDR and CDR2 as SFDVKD. Trimming stripped 7 bases from V and 2 bases from J, with 10 bases between. The chain carries TRBV24-1 and TRBJ2-2; tentative D call: TRBD1 (6 bases). This sequence originates from a middle-aged man with acute or convalescent COVID-19. Sequences were obtained from peripheral blood. The CDR3 coding sequence is TGTGCCACCAGGGGGACACCAAACACCGGGGAGCTGTTTTTT. Translation gives CATRGTPNTGELFF.